Presented here are 28 T cell receptor beta chains from one specimen sequenced in a study of cytomegalovirus exposure and HLA in healthy donors. Amplification used 60 Vbeta primers and 13 Jbeta primers. The repertoire was sequenced with immunoSEQ multiplex PCR; TCRdb's copy has only in-frame clones and lacks some. The sample lists roughly 150,000 clones, around three quarters seen once, with 2% to 2.5% in the top ten. The material sequenced was PBMCs. Receptor source: a man aged 35 to 55 in good health and CMV-seronegative.

This chain uses TRBV9 with TRBJ2-7, with D unresolved. Germline V gene sequence: CDR1 SGDLS, CDR2 YYNGEE. V lost 0 bases and J 2 bases, leaving 9 bases between the germline ends. This CDR3 contains 14 residues. CDR3 nucleotide sequence: TGTGCCAGCAGCGTAGGCCAGGCAACCTACGAGCAGTACTTC. Its protein is CASSVGQATYEQYF.

The gene calls are TRBV7-9 and TRBJ2-7; 12 bases align to TRBD2. The length of the CDR3 is 14 residues. With V trimmed by 5 bases and J by 3 bases, 2 bases remained unmatched. Germline V gene sequence: CDR1 SEHNR, CDR2 FQNEAQ (reference sequence). CDR3 sequence: CASSALAGGYEQYF. The CDR3 DNA follows: TGTGCCAGCAGCGCACTAGCGGGAGGCTACGAGCAGTACTTC.

The chain couples TRBV5-1 to TRBJ2-1; 8 bases align to TRBD1. The CDR3 has 14 amino acids. Germline values: CDR1 SGHRS, CDR2 YFSETQ. V shed 1 base, J shed 7 bases, and the junction held 4 bases outside the gene matches. The CDR3 is CASSLRTGRNEQFF. As DNA, the CDR3 is TGCGCCAGCAGCTTGAGGACAGGGAGAAATGAGCAGTTCTTC.

V and J are TRBV6-6 and TRBJ2-1, with a weak D call TRBD2 (6 bases). The germline gives CDR1 MNHNY, CDR2 SVGAGI (reference sequence). Trimming took 6 bases from V and 6 from J, leaving 15 bases between them. The CDR3 contains 14 residues. The chain's CDR3 is CASSKTSLGNEQFF. In nucleotides, the CDR3 is TGTGCCAGCAGCAAGACTAGTTTAGGCAATGAGCAGTTCTTC.

The table lists this clone with a count of one. The chain couples TRBV27 to TRBJ2-5; D might be TRBD1 (8 bases). Germline CDR1 MNHEY, CDR2 SMNVEV (reference sequence). This CDR3 region has 14 residues. Trimming took 3 bases from V and 5 from J, leaving 13 bases between them. CDR3 DNA: TGTGCCAGCAGTTTGTACAGGGGGGGGGAGACCCAGTACTTC. Its protein is CASSLYRGGETQYF.

The chain joins TRBV2 to TRBJ2-2; 8 bases line up with TRBD1. The junction had 7 bases not matched to a gene; V was cut back by 4 bases and J by 3 bases. This CDR3 spans 16 amino acids. Germline values: CDR1 SNHLY, CDR2 FYNNEI. The CDR3 DNA sequence: TGTGCCAGCAGTGTTGGGCAGGGGGCCCACACCGGGGAGCTGTTTTTT. Translation: CASSVGQGAHTGELFF.

The rearrangement links TRBV6-5 to TRBJ2-3; 8 nucleotides align to TRBD2. The V segment lost 0 bases and the J segment 3 bases; nucleotides outside the gene matches: 5. This CDR3 contains 16 residues. Germline CDR1 and CDR2: MNHEY and SVGAGI. CDR3 loop: CASSYSKAGVTDTQYF. CDR3 DNA: TGTGCCAGCAGTTACTCGAAAGCGGGAGTTACAGATACGCAGTATTTT.

This chain joins TRBV5-1 and TRBJ2-7; D may be TRBD1 (6 bases). The CDR3 sequence is 15 residues long. V was cut by 0 bases and J by 2 bases, with 12 bases left in between. Per the germline V gene, CDR1 is SGHRS and CDR2 is YFSETQ. CDR3 sequence: CASSLVQGTPYEQYF. The CDR3 nucleotides are TGCGCCAGCAGCTTGGTTCAGGGGACCCCCTACGAGCAGTACTTC. Together with reference TRBV5-1 and TRBJ2-7, the CDR3 gives the full variable domain: KAGVTQTPRYLIKTRGQQVTLSCSPISGHRSVSWYQQTPGQGLQFLFEYFSETQRNKGNFPGRFSGRQFSNSRSEMNVSTLELGDSALYLCASSLVQGTPYEQYFGPGTRLTVT.

This sequence joins TRBV5-1 and TRBJ1-2; D perhaps matches TRBD1 (5 bases). The V and J ends lost 4 bases and 0 bases respectively, with 13 bases between them. Germline V lookup: CDR1 SGHRS, CDR2 YFSETQ. The CDR3 sequence is 15 residues long. Here the CDR3 DNA reads TGCGCCAGCAGCCAGCGGGGCAGTTCTAACTATGGCTACACCTTC. Translating gives CASSQRGSSNYGYTF.

This clone turned up a few times. The chain has TRBV4-3 and TRBJ2-1, with 10 bases lining up with TRBD2. The CDR3 is 17 residues long. V lost 1 base and J lost 5; bases outside the gene matches: 8. CDR1 and CDR2 from the germline V gene are LGHNA and YSLEER. CDR3 sequence reads: CASSQVLAGITDNEQFF. Written as DNA, the CDR3 is TGCGCCAGCAGCCAAGTACTAGCGGGAATTACGGACAATGAGCAGTTCTTC.

The rearrangement joins TRBV11-2 to TRBJ2-2, with D perhaps TRBD1 (5 bases). The CDR3 is 16 amino acids. CDR1 and CDR2 (germline): SGHAT, FQNNGV. Trimming pared 6 bases from V and 4 bases from J, leaving 18 bases between. CDR3 in amino acids: CASSWGLRNPTGELFF. The CDR3 DNA reads TGTGCCAGCAGTTGGGGCTTACGGAATCCCACCGGGGAGCTGTTTTTT.

The chain recombines TRBV28 with TRBJ1-1; 7 nucleotides align to TRBD1. Germline V gene lookup returns CDR1 MDHEN and CDR2 SYDVKM. The CDR3 has 14 residues. Trimming cost V 6 bases and J 0 bases; bases outside gene matches: 4. In DNA, the CDR3 is TGTGCCAGCAGCCCAGGACAGGTGAACACTGAAGCTTTCTTT. As protein: CASSPGQVNTEAFF.

CDR3 protein: CASRRTGDNSPLHF. In nucleotides, the CDR3 is TGTGCCAGCAGAAGGACAGGAGATAATTCACCCCTCCACTTT. The genes are TRBV6-6 and TRBJ1-6; TRBD1 aligns across 7 bases. V gave up 6 bases and J gave up 5 bases; unmatched junction bases: 4. CDR3 length equals 14 residues. In germline, CDR1 is MNHNY, CDR2 SVGAGI (reference sequence).

This chain links TRBV5-4 with TRBJ2-5; 7 bases agree with TRBD2. Losses at the gene ends were 0 bases for V and 2 bases for J; bases not matched to a gene: 10. This CDR3 region has 17 residues. The germline V gene encodes CDR1 SGHNT and CDR2 YYREEE (reference sequence). CDR3 in DNA: TGTGCCAGCAGCTTGGACCGGCGGGGGAGCTATCAAGAGACCCAGTACTTC. This codes for CASSLDRRGSYQETQYF.

The chain is built from TRBV5-1 and TRBJ2-2, with 11 bases lining up with TRBD1. The CDR3 has 18 amino acids. V lost 0 bases, J lost 4 bases, and 8 bases stayed unmatched. The germline CDR1 and CDR2 sequences are SGHRS and YFSETQ. CDR3 in amino acids: CASSLAGQGAFITGELFF. The CDR3 DNA reads TGCGCCAGCAGCTTGGCCGGACAGGGGGCCTTTATCACCGGGGAGCTGTTTTTT.

This clone appeared once. The V and J genes are TRBV2 and TRBJ1-2; TRBD1 might be the D (5 bases). Per the germline V gene, CDR1 is SNHLY and CDR2 is FYNNEI. V was cut by 0 bases and J by 4 bases, with 15 bases left in between. The CDR3 sequence is 16 residues long. The CDR3 DNA follows: TGTGCCAGCAGTGAAGCGCTGAGTCAGGGAGGCTATGGCTACACCTTC. This codes for CASSEALSQGGYGYTF.

The V call is TRBV15, the J call TRBJ1-5; D gene ambiguous. Looked up from germline, CDR1 is LNHNV and CDR2 is YYDKDF (reference sequence). The V end lost 3 bases, the J end lost 5 bases, and 20 bases lay between the germline ends. The CDR3 is 17 residues long. Written as DNA, the CDR3 is TGTGCCACCAGCAGGGCTGGAGGCAGAGACCTCTATCAGCCCCAGCATTTT. It specifies CATSRAGGRDLYQPQHF.

The gene calls are TRBV30 and TRBJ2-5; no definite D call. The end of the DNA is better explained by TRBJ2-7, so the J call may be wrong. Germline V gene data show CDR1 as GTSNPN and CDR2 as SVGIG (reference sequence). The CDR3 has 15 amino acids. In nucleotides, the CDR3 is TGTGCCTGGAGTGTAGGTCGCGGTTCCCCTTACGAGCAGTACTTC. This sequence encodes CAWSVGRGSPYEQYF.

This clone was recorded once. A junction end diverges from the germline sequence, so it may reflect a read error. The V gene is TRBV10-2, the J gene TRBJ1-2, with 7 bases identical to TRBD1. Looked up from germline, CDR1 is WSHSY and CDR2 is SAAADI. CDR3 length: 14 residues. The chain's CDR3 is CASSEGQGGYGYPF. DNA of the CDR3: TGCGCCAGCAGTGAGGGGCAGGGGGGCTATGGCTACCCCTTC.

In its sample, this clone was seen a few times. V and J are TRBV6-5 and TRBJ2-7; 9 bases agree with TRBD1. In germline, CDR1 is MNHEY, CDR2 SVGAGI. The CDR3 runs 14 residues. Unmatched junction bases numbered 6, after V lost 6 bases and J lost 3 bases. Written as DNA, the CDR3 is TGTGCCAGCAGCGAGACGACAGGGGGCTACGAGCAGTACTTC. Protein product: CASSETTGGYEQYF.

This clone showed up just a few times. The chain carries TRBV5-1 and TRBJ2-2; TRBD2 aligns across 9 bases. Germline assignment: CDR1 SGHRS and CDR2 YFSETQ. With 2 bases clipped from V and 0 bases from J, the junction kept 2 bases outside the gene matches. The CDR3 runs 16 residues. CDR3 DNA: TGCGCCAGCAGCTTAGCGGGGGGTGCGAACACCGGGGAGCTGTTTTTT. Translation: CASSLAGGANTGELFF.

This clone was detected only a few times. Other DNA sequences from this sample encode an identical CDR3 as well. The rearrangement joins TRBV9 to TRBJ2-6; D ambiguous. The V end was cut by 0 bases, the J end by 2 bases, with 6 bases between. This CDR3 has 15 residues. In germline, CDR1 is SGDLS, CDR2 YYNGEE. This CDR3 reads CASSVVGAGANVLTF. The CDR3 DNA reads as TGTGCCAGCAGCGTAGTCGGTGCTGGGGCCAACGTCCTGACTTTC.

The chain links TRBV5-5 to TRBJ2-1; D not certain. V lost 4 bases, J lost 4 bases, and 9 bases lay in between. From germline, CDR1 is SGHKS and CDR2 YYEKEE (reference sequence). The CDR3 has 13 residues. CDR3 region: CASSTGGYNEQFF. Written as DNA, the CDR3 is TGTGCCAGCAGCACGGGTGGTTACAATGAGCAGTTCTTC. The full variable domain, completed using reference TRBV5-5 and TRBJ2-1, is DAGVTQSPTHLIKTRGQQVTLRCSPISGHKSVSWYQQVLGQGPQFIFQYYEKEERGRGNFPDRFSARQFPNYSSELNVNALLLGDSALYLCASSTGGYNEQFFGPGTRLTVL.

The chain uses TRBV27 and TRBJ2-7, with D maybe TRBD1 (6 bases). The ends were cut back, 5 bases at V and 0 bases at J, with 14 bases in the middle. The germline V gene has CDR1 MNHEY and CDR2 SMNVEV (reference sequence). The CDR3 sequence is 15 residues long. The CDR3 reads CASSKQGLPSYEQYF. CDR3 sequence (DNA): TGTGCCAGCAGTAAACAGGGCTTGCCCTCCTACGAGCAGTACTTC.

The chain couples TRBV5-8 to TRBJ1-1; 11 bases are a match to TRBD1. This CDR3 has 17 amino acids. V lost 0 bases to trimming and J lost 5 bases; unmatched junction nucleotides: 9. From germline, CDR1 is SGHTS and CDR2 YDEGEE. For the CDR3, the DNA is TGTGCCAGCAGCTTGGTTCGAGGTCGGGACAGGGGGACTGAAGCTTTCTTT. The encoded protein is CASSLVRGRDRGTEAFF.

V and J are TRBV19 and TRBJ2-1; perhaps TRBD2 as D (5 bases). The ends were cut back, 6 bases at V and 9 bases at J, with 21 bases in the middle. CDR3 length: 15 residues. Germline CDR1 LNHDA, CDR2 SQIVND (reference sequence). The CDR3 loop is CASSHTRTPPVEQFF. In nucleotides, the CDR3 is TGTGCCAGTAGCCATACTAGGACCCCTCCCGTTGAGCAGTTCTTC.

The V and J genes are TRBV6-1 and TRBJ1-1; the D gene is possibly TRBD1 (6 bases). The CDR3 runs 14 residues. V shed 4 bases and J shed 4 bases, with 13 bases lying between them. Germline values: CDR1 MNHNS, CDR2 SASEGT. CDR3 amino acids: CASSGGPEGTEAFF. CDR3 DNA: TGTGCCAGCAGTGGGGGGCCAGAGGGCACTGAAGCTTTCTTT.

The V call is TRBV4-3, the J call TRBJ1-4; 7 bases line up with TRBD1. The germline V gene has CDR1 LGHNA and CDR2 YSLEER. The CDR3 runs to 18 residues. The J segment lost 7 bases and the V segment lost 0 bases, leaving 14 bases of the junction unmatched. The CDR3 DNA reads TGCGCCAGCAGCCAAGATATGTCGGGCGTTACAGGGGCTGAAAAACTGTTTTTT. Amino acids: CASSQDMSGVTGAEKLFF.